This T cell receptor beta chain was captured in a study of OX40 agonist ivuxolimab in advanced cancers. In the study overall: Patients were given ivuxolimab, an antibody that agonizes OX40 (CD134). Head and neck, renal cell, melanoma or hepatocellular carcinoma were the cancers that dose-escalation patients had. Study results and limitations: Fewer expanded clones were found on average in CD4+ than in CD8+ T cells. In the 0.1 to 3.0 mg/kg range, CD4+ and CD8+ blood T cells had expanded clonally by week 6.

Points on this clone: Its specificity is not known.

Generated by immunoSEQ multiplex PCR, the TCRdb table keeps only in-frame clones and is missing some. The sample lists about 67,000 clones; 90% to 95% were seen once. From germline, CDR1 is KGHSH and CDR2 LQKENI. This CDR3 has 13 residues. This clonotype originated in an adult with an advanced solid tumor such as melanoma, head and neck, liver or kidney cancer. The sequences come from CD4+ or CD8+ T cells sorted from blood, collected in a trial of the OX40 agonist ivuxolimab. The chain carries TRBV18 and TRBJ2-5; 8 nucleotides match TRBD2. The J call is uncertain, as TRBJ2-7 better fits the DNA end. CDR3 sequence reads: CASSTGGASEQYF. DNA for the CDR3: TGTGCCAGCTCTACCGGGGGGGCGAGCGAGCAGTACTTC.